The 31 T cell receptor beta chains in this list originate from one sample, sequenced in a study of shared clonotypes between healthy human individuals. Only in-frame clones appear in the TCRdb table, and some are missing; sequencing was by immunoSEQ multiplex PCR. The data show some 2 million clones, about 95% seen once. CD45RO negativity and positive selection for CCR7 defined naive CD8 cells, a population that excluded terminally differentiated effector memory CD45RA+ cells. Sample: naive CD8+ T cells sorted from blood. These receptors originate from a man between 18 and 29 years old in good health.

This clone occurred once. The genes are TRBV5-1 and TRBJ2-7; maybe TRBD1 (6 bases). Trimming stripped 1 base from V and 5 bases from J, with 19 bases between. There are 16 residues in the CDR3. CDR1 is SGHRS and CDR2 is YFSETQ in the germline V gene. For the CDR3, the DNA is TGCGCCAGCAGCTTGCAGGGTTTGGGGGCTTGGGACGAGCAGTACTTC. Encoded protein: CASSLQGLGAWDEQYF. The variable domain in full, completed from reference TRBV5-1 and TRBJ2-7, reads KAGVTQTPRYLIKTRGQQVTLSCSPISGHRSVSWYQQTPGQGLQFLFEYFSETQRNKGNFPGRFSGRQFSNSRSEMNVSTLELGDSALYLCASSLQGLGAWDEQYFGPGTRLTVT.

V usage is TRBV4-1 and J usage is TRBJ2-7; 9 bases are a match to TRBD1. There are 15 residues in the CDR3. Losses at the gene ends were 3 bases for V and 1 base for J; bases not matched to a gene: 4. Looked up from germline, CDR1 is MGHRA and CDR2 is YSYEKL. CDR3 DNA: TGCGCCAGCAGCCATGGACAGGGGTTTTCCTACGAGCAGTACTTC. Translation gives CASSHGQGFSYEQYF.

V and J are TRBV11-2 and TRBJ2-1, with D unresolved. Trimming removed 5 bases from V and 8 bases from J, with 10 bases in between. The germline V gene has CDR1 SGHAT and CDR2 FQNNGV. The CDR3 extends over 12 amino acids. In DNA form, the CDR3 reads TGTGCCAGCAGCGCTGGGGATCATGAGCAGTTCTTC. Translation: CASSAGDHEQFF.

The genes are TRBV13 and TRBJ2-3; D is undetermined. Germline values: CDR1 PRHDT, CDR2 FYEKMQ (reference sequence). The CDR3 length is 12 residues. Trimming shortened V by 5 bases and J by 6 bases, and 9 bases separated the two germline ends. The chain's CDR3 is CASSPRRDTQYF. The DNA of the CDR3 is TGTGCCAGCAGCCCCCGACGGGATACGCAGTATTTT.

This chain connects TRBV6-6 to TRBJ1-2; D unclear. Germline loops: CDR1 MNHNY, CDR2 SVGAGI (reference sequence). V gave up 6 bases and J gave up 1 base, with 3 bases separating them. The CDR3 is 11 residues long. Here the CDR3 DNA reads TGTGCCAGCAGCTATAACTATGGCTACACCTTC. Encoded protein: CASSYNYGYTF.

The J gene is TRBJ2-7, the V gene TRBV5-6; possible D gene TRBD2, 5 bases. V was pared by 4 bases and J by 0 bases, with 23 bases between. The germline V gene has CDR1 SGHDT and CDR2 YYEEEE. This CDR3 contains 18 residues. The CDR3 loop is CASSNPIEGLGISYEQYF. The CDR3 DNA sequence: TGTGCCAGCAGCAACCCGATAGAGGGCTTGGGGATCTCCTACGAGCAGTACTTC.

The chain couples TRBV5-6 to TRBJ2-2; D gene unclear. This CDR3 has 12 amino acids. CDR1 is SGHDT and CDR2 is YYEEEE in the germline V gene. V lost 7 bases and J lost 4, with 8 bases in between. CDR3 in amino acids: CASAGPTGELFF. CDR3 nucleotide sequence: TGTGCCAGCGCCGGCCCCACCGGGGAGCTGTTTTTT.

The rearrangement uses TRBV28 and TRBJ2-3; 10 bases are shared with TRBD1. In germline, CDR1 is MDHEN, CDR2 SYDVKM. V dropped 7 bases and J dropped 4; count of bases not matched to a gene: 8. The CDR3 has 15 residues. This CDR3 reads CASNRRDRGPDTQYF. The CDR3 bases are TGTGCCAGCAACCGCCGGGACAGGGGCCCAGATACGCAGTATTTT.

The chain uses TRBV10-3 and TRBJ2-2, with no clear D. The germline CDR1 and CDR2 sequences are ENHRY and SYGVKD. Trimming shortened V by 2 bases and J by 3 bases, and 7 bases separated the two germline ends. The CDR3 runs 14 residues. The CDR3 region has the DNA TGTGCCATCAGTGAGGGGAAGTACACCGGGGAGCTGTTTTTT. This encodes CAISEGKYTGELFF.

This sequence joins TRBV4-1 and TRBJ2-1; D gene ambiguous. Germline V gene lookup returns CDR1 MGHRA and CDR2 YSYEKL. The CDR3 is made up of 14 amino acids. The V end lost 1 base, the J end lost 6 bases, and 10 bases lay between the germline ends. The DNA of the CDR3 is TGCGCCAGCAGCCAAGTGGGTCTAACCAATGAGCAGTTCTTC. Residues: CASSQVGLTNEQFF.

This chain joins TRBV7-9 and TRBJ1-4, with D possibly TRBD1 on 6 matching bases. Per the germline V gene, CDR1 is SEHNR and CDR2 is FQNEAQ (reference sequence). CDR3 length: 12 residues. CDR3 in amino acids: CALRGTNEKLFF. The CDR3 region has the DNA TGTGCTCTCAGGGGTACTAATGAAAAACTGTTTTTT.

This chain connects TRBV6-1 to TRBJ2-7; 7 nucleotides agree with TRBD1. The CDR3 is 16 residues long. In germline, CDR1 is MNHNS, CDR2 SASEGT. J lost 0 bases, V lost 2 bases, and 7 bases had no gene match. The CDR3 spells CASSEFSGTASYEQYF. CDR3 bases: TGTGCCAGCAGTGAATTCTCCGGGACAGCCTCCTACGAGCAGTACTTC.

This chain joins TRBV5-1 and TRBJ1-2; D remains unclear. Germline CDR1 and CDR2: SGHRS and YFSETQ. V shed 2 bases and J shed 6 bases, with 14 bases lying between them. The CDR3 extends over 14 amino acids. The CDR3 coding sequence is TGCGCCAGCAGCTTTTTAGGGCCAAAAGATGGCTACACCTTC. Translation gives CASSFLGPKDGYTF. Full variable domain (rest looked up from reference TRBV5-1 and TRBJ1-2): KAGVTQTPRYLIKTRGQQVTLSCSPISGHRSVSWYQQTPGQGLQFLFEYFSETQRNKGNFPGRFSGRQFSNSRSEMNVSTLELGDSALYLCASSFLGPKDGYTFGSGTRLTVV.

V gene TRBV27 combines with J gene TRBJ2-7; 8 bases line up with TRBD1. The CDR3 has 14 residues. Trimming took 5 bases from V and 6 from J; bases not matched to a gene: 9. The germline CDR1 and CDR2 sequences are MNHEY and SMNVEV (reference sequence). For the CDR3, the DNA is TGTGCCAGCAGTCAGACAGGGACAGGCGGCGAGCAGTACTTC. Translated: CASSQTGTGGEQYF.

The V and J genes are TRBV5-6 and TRBJ1-1; D is undetermined. This CDR3 region has 15 residues. V lost 1 base and J 6 bases, leaving 16 bases between the germline ends. Germline CDR1 SGHDT, CDR2 YYEEEE. The DNA of the CDR3 is TGTGCCAGCAGCTTGACGGGCCACCGAATCGCTGAAGCTTTCTTT. Residues: CASSLTGHRIAEAFF.

This clone occurred many times. The chain is built from TRBV9 and TRBJ1-3; 7 bases are shared with TRBD1. CDR1 is SGDLS and CDR2 is YYNGEE in the germline V gene. The CDR3 sequence is 16 residues long. V gave up 3 bases and J gave up 1 base; unmatched junction bases: 7. The CDR3 loop is CASSEGAGLSGNTIYF. The CDR3 nucleotides are TGTGCCAGCAGCGAGGGGGCAGGCCTTTCTGGAAACACCATATATTTT.

The rearrangement uses TRBV28 and TRBJ1-2; D is undetermined. The CDR3 extends over 13 amino acids. In germline, CDR1 is MDHEN, CDR2 SYDVKM. The V end was cut by 10 bases, the J end by 4 bases, with 16 bases between. This CDR3 reads CAIRGSASYGYTF. The CDR3 DNA follows: TGTGCCATCCGTGGAAGCGCGAGCTATGGCTACACCTTC.

This rearrangement joins TRBV5-6 to TRBJ2-3; 7 bases agree with TRBD2. This CDR3 is built from 15 residues. CDR1 and CDR2 from the germline V gene are SGHDT and YYEEEE. J was trimmed by 2 bases and V by 1 base; bases with no gene match: 4. The CDR3 reads CASSLPGTTTDTQYF. In DNA, the CDR3 is TGTGCCAGCAGCTTGCCCGGGACTACCACAGATACGCAGTATTTT.

The rearrangement links TRBV9 to TRBJ1-2; no clear D gene. The CDR3 runs 14 residues. The ends were cut back, 0 bases at V and 7 bases at J, with 13 bases in the middle. Germline assignment: CDR1 SGDLS and CDR2 YYNGEE. The DNA for the CDR3 is TGTGCCAGCAGCGTAGGAGACGTAAACCTTGGCTACACCTTC. It encodes CASSVGDVNLGYTF.

The rearrangement links TRBV19 to TRBJ2-7, with D perhaps matching TRBD1 (6 bases). Per germline, CDR1 LNHDA and CDR2 SQIVND (reference sequence). The CDR3 consists of 15 residues. The ends were cut back, 1 base at V and 7 bases at J, with 17 bases in the middle. CDR3: CASSIVAMGAGEQYF. In DNA form, the CDR3 reads TGTGCCAGTAGTATAGTGGCAATGGGGGCGGGTGAGCAGTACTTC.

This sequence joins TRBV13 and TRBJ2-6; D may be TRBD1 (5 bases). This CDR3 has 18 residues. The germline CDR1 and CDR2 sequences are PRHDT and FYEKMQ (reference sequence). V lost 5 bases, J lost 0 bases, and 17 bases lay in between. CDR3 DNA sequence: TGTGCCAGCAGCCTCGTTGTGGGGCAAGGCTCTGGGGCCAACGTCCTGACTTTC. This gives the protein CASSLVVGQGSGANVLTF.

The chain uses TRBV9 and TRBJ2-7; 8 bases are a match to TRBD1. With V trimmed by 3 bases and J by 5 bases, 7 bases remained unmatched. Germline-derived CDR1 and CDR2 are SGDLS and YYNGEE. CDR3 length: 14 amino acids. This CDR3 is CASSADQGADEQYF. The CDR3 coding sequence is TGTGCCAGCAGCGCGGACCAGGGGGCCGACGAGCAGTACTTC.

The chain combines TRBV6-5 with TRBJ2-1, with 7 bases identical to TRBD2. V lost 3 bases to trimming and J lost 4 bases; unmatched junction nucleotides: 3. This CDR3 has 14 amino acids. Looked up from germline, CDR1 is MNHEY and CDR2 is SVGAGI. The CDR3 nucleotides are TGTGCCAGCAGTTATACGGGAGGTTACAATGAGCAGTTCTTC. Translation gives CASSYTGGYNEQFF.

Remarks on this clone: This same CDR3 is encoded by further DNA sequences in the sample. V usage is TRBV28 and J usage is TRBJ2-7; 9 bases match TRBD2. V dropped 6 bases and J dropped 3; count of bases not matched to a gene: 9. The CDR3 is 15 residues long. Germline V gene lookup returns CDR1 MDHEN and CDR2 SYDVKM. CDR3 sequence: CASSSLAGGLYEQYF. The CDR3 DNA is TGTGCCAGCAGCAGTCTGGCGGGGGGGCTCTACGAGCAGTACTTC.

This clone has just one count. The chain combines TRBV2 with TRBJ2-1, with D tentatively TRBD1 or TRBD2 (5 bases each). The germline V and J ends were trimmed by 0 bases and 6 bases, with 12 bases remaining between them. There are 15 residues in the CDR3. From germline, CDR1 is SNHLY and CDR2 FYNNEI. The CDR3 here is CASSEALLGGNEQFF. As DNA, the CDR3 is TGTGCCAGCAGTGAAGCGCTTCTTGGGGGCAATGAGCAGTTCTTC.

This clone was detected once. The chain employs TRBV6-1 and TRBJ2-3; the D gene is possibly TRBD1 (6 bases). The CDR3 totals 17 residues. V lost 1 base and J 4 bases, leaving 18 bases between the germline ends. Germline V CDR1 and CDR2: MNHNS, SASEGT. The CDR3 region is CASSEVRGGQFADTQYF. The CDR3 DNA reads TGTGCCAGCAGTGAAGTGAGGGGTGGACAGTTCGCAGATACGCAGTATTTT.

The rearrangement joins TRBV11-2 to TRBJ2-5, with D tentatively TRBD1 (5 bases). Germline V CDR1 and CDR2: SGHAT, FQNNGV. V lost 4 bases, J lost 3 bases, and 9 bases lay in between. This CDR3 is 13 amino acids long. CDR3 loop: CASSSLGEETQYF. The CDR3 region has the DNA TGTGCCAGCAGCTCTCTAGGGGAAGAGACCCAGTACTTC.

This sequence joins TRBV4-1 and TRBJ2-3, with 8 nucleotides matching TRBD2. Germline lookup yields CDR1 MGHRA and CDR2 YSYEKL. The CDR3 has 17 amino acids. With V trimmed by 1 base and J by 6 bases, 12 bases remained unmatched. The CDR3 DNA follows: TGCGCCAGCAGCCAAGTGGGTGGAGGACTAGCACATGATACGCAGTATTTT. This encodes CASSQVGGGLAHDTQYF.

The rearrangement links TRBV30 to TRBJ1-2; 11 bases align to TRBD1. This CDR3 region has 14 residues. V lost 3 bases and J lost 6; bases outside the gene matches: 6. Germline CDR1 GTSNPN, CDR2 SVGIG (reference sequence). The CDR3 DNA is TGTGCCTGGAGCCGGACAGGGGGCGGGGATGGCTACACCTTC. Its translation is CAWSRTGGGDGYTF.

The chain links TRBV7-9 to TRBJ2-4; 8 positions agree with TRBD2. Germline V gene sequence: CDR1 SEHNR, CDR2 FQNEAQ (reference sequence). The CDR3 is 14 amino acids. V gave up 5 bases and J gave up 12 bases; unmatched junction bases: 12. The CDR3 is CASSIPGLGSTQYF. CDR3 DNA sequence: TGTGCCAGCAGCATACCGGGACTAGGGTCGACTCAGTACTTC.

The rearrangement joins TRBV28 to TRBJ1-6; D ambiguous. Germline V gene lookup returns CDR1 MDHEN and CDR2 SYDVKM. The ends were cut back, 8 bases at V and 3 bases at J, with 20 bases in the middle. This CDR3 comprises 17 residues. The chain's CDR3 is CASSTPDPLVYNSPLHF. DNA of the CDR3: TGTGCCAGCTCTACCCCGGATCCCTTGGTCTATAATTCACCCCTCCACTTT.